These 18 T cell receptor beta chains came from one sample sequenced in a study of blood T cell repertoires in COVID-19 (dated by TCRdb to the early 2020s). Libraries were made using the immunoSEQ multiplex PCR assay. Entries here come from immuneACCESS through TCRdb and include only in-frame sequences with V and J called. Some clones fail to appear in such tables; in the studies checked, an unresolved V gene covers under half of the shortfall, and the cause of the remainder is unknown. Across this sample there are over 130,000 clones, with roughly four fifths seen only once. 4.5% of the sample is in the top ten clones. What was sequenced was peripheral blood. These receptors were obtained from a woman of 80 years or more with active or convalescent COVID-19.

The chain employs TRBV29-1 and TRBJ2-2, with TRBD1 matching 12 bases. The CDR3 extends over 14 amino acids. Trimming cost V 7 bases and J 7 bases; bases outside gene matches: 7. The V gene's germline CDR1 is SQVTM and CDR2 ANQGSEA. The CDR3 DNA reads TGCAGCGGGGGGACAGGGGGCGAATACGGGGAGCTGTTTTTT. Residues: CSGGTGGEYGELFF.

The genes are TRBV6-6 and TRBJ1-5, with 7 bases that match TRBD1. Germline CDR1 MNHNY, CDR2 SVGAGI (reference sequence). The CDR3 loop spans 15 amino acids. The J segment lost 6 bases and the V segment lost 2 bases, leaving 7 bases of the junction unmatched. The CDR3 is CASSYPNTGVQPQHF. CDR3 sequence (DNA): TGTGCCAGCAGTTACCCTAACACAGGGGTTCAGCCCCAGCATTTT.

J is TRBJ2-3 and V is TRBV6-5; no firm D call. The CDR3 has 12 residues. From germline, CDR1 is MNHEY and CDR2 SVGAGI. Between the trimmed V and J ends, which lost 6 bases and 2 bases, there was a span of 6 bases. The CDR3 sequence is CASSANTDTQYF. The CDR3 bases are TGTGCCAGCAGCGCTAACACAGATACGCAGTATTTT.

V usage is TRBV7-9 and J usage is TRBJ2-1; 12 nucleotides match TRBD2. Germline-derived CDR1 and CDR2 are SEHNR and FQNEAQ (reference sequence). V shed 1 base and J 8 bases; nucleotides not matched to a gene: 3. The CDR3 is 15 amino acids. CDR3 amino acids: CASSLGTSGVDEQFF. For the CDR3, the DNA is TGTGCCAGCAGCTTAGGGACTAGCGGGGTCGATGAGCAGTTCTTC.

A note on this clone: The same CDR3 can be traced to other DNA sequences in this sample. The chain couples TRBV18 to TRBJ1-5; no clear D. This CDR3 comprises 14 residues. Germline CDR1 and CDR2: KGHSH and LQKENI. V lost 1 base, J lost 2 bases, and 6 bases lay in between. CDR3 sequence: CASSPQRGNQPQHF. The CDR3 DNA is TGTGCCAGCTCACCACAGAGGGGCAATCAGCCCCAGCATTTT. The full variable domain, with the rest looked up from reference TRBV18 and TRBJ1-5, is NAGVMQNPRHLVRRRGQEARLRCSPMKGHSHVYWYRQLPEEGLKFMVYLQKENIIDESGMPKERFSAEFPKEGPSILRIQQVVRGDSAAYFCASSPQRGNQPQHFGDGTRLSIL.

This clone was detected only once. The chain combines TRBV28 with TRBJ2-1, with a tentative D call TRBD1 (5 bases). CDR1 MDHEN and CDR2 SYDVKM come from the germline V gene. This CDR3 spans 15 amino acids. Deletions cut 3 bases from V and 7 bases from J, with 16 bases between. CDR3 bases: TGTGCCAGCAGTTTTGTTGGCAGGGCAGGAAATGAGCAGTTCTTC. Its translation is CASSFVGRAGNEQFF.

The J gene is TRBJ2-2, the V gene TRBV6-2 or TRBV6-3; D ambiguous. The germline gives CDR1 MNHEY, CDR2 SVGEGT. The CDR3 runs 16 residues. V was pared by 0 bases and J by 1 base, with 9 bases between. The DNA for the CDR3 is TGTGCCAGCAGTTACTCCCCAGCGCAGAACACCGGGGAGCTGTTTTTT. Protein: CASSYSPAQNTGELFF.

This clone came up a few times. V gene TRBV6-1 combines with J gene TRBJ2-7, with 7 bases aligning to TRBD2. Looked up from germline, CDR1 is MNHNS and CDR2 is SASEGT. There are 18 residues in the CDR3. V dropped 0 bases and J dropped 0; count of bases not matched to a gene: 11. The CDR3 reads CASSEALRGVGSSYEQYF. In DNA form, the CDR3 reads TGTGCCAGCAGTGAAGCGCTCCGGGGGGTCGGTAGCTCCTACGAGCAGTACTTC.

In nucleotides, the CDR3 is TGTGCCAGCAGCTCCGGGGGGAGACCCACTGAAGCTTTCTTT. Protein sequence: CASSSGGRPTEAFF. This sequence joins TRBV11-3 and TRBJ1-1, with D perhaps TRBD1 (5 bases). This CDR3 is 14 amino acids long. Deletions cut 4 bases from V and 4 bases from J, with 13 bases between. The V gene's germline CDR1 is SGHNT and CDR2 YENEEA.

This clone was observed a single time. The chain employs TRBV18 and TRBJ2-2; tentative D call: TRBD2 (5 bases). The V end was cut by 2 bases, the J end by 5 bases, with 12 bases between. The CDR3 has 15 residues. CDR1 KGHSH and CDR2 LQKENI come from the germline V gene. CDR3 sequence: CASSPRRVETGELFF. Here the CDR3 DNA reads TGTGCCAGCTCACCAAGGCGGGTAGAAACCGGGGAGCTGTTTTTT. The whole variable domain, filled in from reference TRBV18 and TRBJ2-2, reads NAGVMQNPRHLVRRRGQEARLRCSPMKGHSHVYWYRQLPEEGLKFMVYLQKENIIDESGMPKERFSAEFPKEGPSILRIQQVVRGDSAAYFCASSPRRVETGELFFGEGSRLTVL.

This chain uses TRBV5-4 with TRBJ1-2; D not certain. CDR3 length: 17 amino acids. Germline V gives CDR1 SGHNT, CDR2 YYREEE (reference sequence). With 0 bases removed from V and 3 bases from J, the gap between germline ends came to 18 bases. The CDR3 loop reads CASSLDMSLSEDYGYTF. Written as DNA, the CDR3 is TGTGCCAGCAGCTTGGATATGTCTCTATCCGAGGACTATGGCTACACCTTC.

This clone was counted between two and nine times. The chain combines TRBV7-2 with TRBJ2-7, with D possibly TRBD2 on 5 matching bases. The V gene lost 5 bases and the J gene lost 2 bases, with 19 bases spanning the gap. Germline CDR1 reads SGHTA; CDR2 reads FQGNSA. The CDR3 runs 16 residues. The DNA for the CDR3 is TGTGCCAGCAGCAACCCCAGTGGGAGCAAGACCTACGAGCAGTACTTC. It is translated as CASSNPSGSKTYEQYF.

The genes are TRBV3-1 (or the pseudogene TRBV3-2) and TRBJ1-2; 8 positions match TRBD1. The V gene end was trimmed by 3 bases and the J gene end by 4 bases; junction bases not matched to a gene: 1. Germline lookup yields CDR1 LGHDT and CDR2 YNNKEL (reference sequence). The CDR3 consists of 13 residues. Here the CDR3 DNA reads TGTGCCAGCAGCCACGGGACAGGCTATGGCTACACCTTC. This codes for CASSHGTGYGYTF.

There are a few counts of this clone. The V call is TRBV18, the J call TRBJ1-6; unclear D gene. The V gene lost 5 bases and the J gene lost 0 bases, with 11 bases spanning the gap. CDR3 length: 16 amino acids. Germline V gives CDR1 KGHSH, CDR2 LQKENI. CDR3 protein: CASSSRRSSYNSPLHF. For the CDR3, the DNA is TGTGCCAGCTCAAGCAGGAGGAGCTCCTATAATTCACCCCTCCACTTT.

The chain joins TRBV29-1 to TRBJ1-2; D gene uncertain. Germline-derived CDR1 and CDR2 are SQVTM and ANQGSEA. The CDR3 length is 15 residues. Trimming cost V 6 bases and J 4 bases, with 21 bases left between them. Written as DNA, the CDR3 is TGCAGCGTGACACAAACAGTGAATGTTGGCTATGGCTACACCTTC. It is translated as CSVTQTVNVGYGYTF.

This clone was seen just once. The DNA of the CDR3 is TGTGCCAGCAGCGCAGGACAGCACTCCTACGAGCAGTACTTC. The encoded protein is CASSAGQHSYEQYF. The chain couples TRBV9 to TRBJ2-7, with D tentatively TRBD1 (6 bases). The CDR3 covers 14 residues. Trimming removed 3 bases at V and 0 bases at J, with 10 bases between. The V gene's germline CDR1 is SGDLS and CDR2 YYNGEE.

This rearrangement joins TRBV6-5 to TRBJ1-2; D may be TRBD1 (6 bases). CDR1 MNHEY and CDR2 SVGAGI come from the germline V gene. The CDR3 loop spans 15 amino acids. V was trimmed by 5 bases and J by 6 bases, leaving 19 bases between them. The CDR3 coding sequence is TGTGCCAGCAGTCTTAGGAGTGCAGGGGTGGATGGCTACACCTTC. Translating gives CASSLRSAGVDGYTF.

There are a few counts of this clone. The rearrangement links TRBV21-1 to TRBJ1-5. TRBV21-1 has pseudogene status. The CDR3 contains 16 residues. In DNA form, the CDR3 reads TGTGCCAGCAGCCTCCGGAACGGGTTTGGTGGTCAGCCCCAGCATTTT. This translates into CASSLRNGFGGQPQHF.